This T cell receptor beta chain is drawn from a study of radiotherapy plus CTLA-4 blockade in lung cancer. The overall study: Disease control was seen in approximately 29% of patients, objective responses in 18%.

CDR1 SGHNT and CDR2 YYREEE come from the germline V gene (reference sequence). The CDR3 has 13 residues. Trimming cost V 4 bases and J 5 bases, with 12 bases left between them. In the case of this clone: What it recognizes is unknown.

Whole-study results and caveats: Radiotherapy plus ipilimumab was followed by expansion in blood of tumor-derived TCR clones. The best prediction of response reportedly came from early blood T cell clone dynamics, with interferon-beta.

People whose metastatic non-small-cell lung cancer was chemo-refractory got focal radiation along with CTLA-4 blockade by ipilimumab. Clones were sequenced by immunoSEQ multiplex PCR, and TCRdb holds only the in-frame ones, with some missing. The table has over 60,000 clones, over 75% seen once; the top ten hold 35% to 45%. The TCR was taken from a human donor with non-small cell lung cancer that progressed on radiotherapy plus ipilimumab. The chain combines TRBV5-4 with TRBJ2-5; tentative D call: TRBD1 (6 bases). The input for sequencing was peripheral blood, taken from a patient treated with radiotherapy plus ipilimumab. The CDR3 DNA reads TGTGCCAGCAGCCAACAGGGCGGGGAGACCCAGTACTTC. It translates to CASSQQGGETQYF.